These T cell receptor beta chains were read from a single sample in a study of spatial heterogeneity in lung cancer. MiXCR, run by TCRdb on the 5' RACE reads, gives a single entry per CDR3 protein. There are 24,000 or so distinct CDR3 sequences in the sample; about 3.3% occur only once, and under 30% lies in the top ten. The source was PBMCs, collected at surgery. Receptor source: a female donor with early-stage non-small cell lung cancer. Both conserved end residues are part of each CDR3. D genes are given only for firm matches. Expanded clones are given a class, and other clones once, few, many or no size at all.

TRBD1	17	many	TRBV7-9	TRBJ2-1	TGTGCCAGCAGCCAAACCGGGACAGGGGCCTATTACAATGAGCAGTTCTTC	CASSQTGTGAYYNEQFF
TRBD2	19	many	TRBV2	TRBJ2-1	TGTGCCAGCAGGAAAAAGGGACAGGCAGCGGGAGGGTCTTACAATGAGCAGTTCTTC	CASRKKGQAAGGSYNEQFF
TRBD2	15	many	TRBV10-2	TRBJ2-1	TGCGCCAGCAGGGCAGGGCCGGGACTAGCTAATGAGCAGTTCTTC	CASRAGPGLANEQFF
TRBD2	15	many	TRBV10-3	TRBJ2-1	TGTGCCATCACAGCCGGCGCTACTAGCGCCAATGAGCAGTTCTTC	CAITAGATSANEQFF
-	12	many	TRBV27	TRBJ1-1	TGTGCCAGCAGTTTGGGGGGCCGGGAAGCTTTCTTT	CASSLGGREAFF
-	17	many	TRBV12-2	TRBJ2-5	TGTGCAAGTCGCCTCGCCCCGGGACAGGGACGGGGTGAGACCCAGTACTTC	CASRLAPGQGRGETQYF
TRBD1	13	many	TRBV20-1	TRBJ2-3	TGTAGTGCTTGGGCGACAGGGGCAGATACGCAGTATTTT	CSAWATGADTQYF
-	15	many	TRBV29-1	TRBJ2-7	TGCAGCGTTGAATCTCTAGACAGAGAAGTCTACGAGCAGTACTTC	CSVESLDREVYEQYF
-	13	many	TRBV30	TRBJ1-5	TGTGCCTGGAATAGTCACGGCAATCAGCCCCAGCATTTT	CAWNSHGNQPQHF
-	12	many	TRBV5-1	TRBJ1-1	TGCGCCAGCCAGAGCCCTAACACTGAAGCTTTCTTT	CASQSPNTEAFF
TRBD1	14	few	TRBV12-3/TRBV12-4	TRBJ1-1	TGTGCCAGCAGTATAGGGGGCTTGGCCACTGAAGCTTTCTTT	CASSIGGLATEAFF
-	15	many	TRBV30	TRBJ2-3	TGTGCCTGGAGTGTGGCGGGGCGAAGTGCAGATACGCAGTATTTT	CAWSVAGRSADTQYF
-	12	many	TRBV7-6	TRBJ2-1	TGTGCCAGCAGCTCGACTAACAATGAGCAGTTCTTC	CASSSTNNEQFF
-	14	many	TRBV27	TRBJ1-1	TGTGCCAGCTTCTTCCGGGACACCAACACTGAAGCTTTCTTT	CASFFRDTNTEAFF
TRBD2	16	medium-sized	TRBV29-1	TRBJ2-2	TGCAGCGTTGTTTTGCGGGAGAGCTGGGGCCCCGGGGAGCTGTTTTTT	CSVVLRESWGPGELFF
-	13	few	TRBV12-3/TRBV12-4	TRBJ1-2	TGTGCCAGCAGGCCAGAATCACAGGATGGCTACACCTTC	CASRPESQDGYTF
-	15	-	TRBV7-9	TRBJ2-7	TGTGCCAGCAGCCCCCGGGGGGCGAACATCCCCGAGCAGTACTTC	CASSPRGANIPEQYF
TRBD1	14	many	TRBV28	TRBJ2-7	TGTGTCAGCCGCCGGGACAGTGGGCACTACGAGCAGTACTTC	CVSRRDSGHYEQYF
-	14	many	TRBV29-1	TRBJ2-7	TGCAGCGTTGAACCGGACGGGACAACCTACGAGCAGTACTTC	CSVEPDGTTYEQYF
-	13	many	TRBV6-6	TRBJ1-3	TGTGCCAGCAAGCGGGGTTCGGAAGACACCATATATTTT	CASKRGSEDTIYF
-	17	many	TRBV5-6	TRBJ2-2	TGTGCCAGCAGCTTGGCAAATGGGCAGGCGAACACCGGGGAGCTGTTTTTT	CASSLANGQANTGELFF
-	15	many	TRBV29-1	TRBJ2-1	TGCAGCGTTGAATGGCAGTTGAGCTCCTACAATGAGCAGTTCTTC	CSVEWQLSSYNEQFF
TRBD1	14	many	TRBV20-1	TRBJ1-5	TGCAGTGCTAGATCTAGACAGGGCTGGCAGCCCCAGCATTTT	CSARSRQGWQPQHF
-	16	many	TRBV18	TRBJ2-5	TGTGCCAGCTCATTCATGGGGCAGTCCTTTGGAAAGACCCAGTACTTC	CASSFMGQSFGKTQYF